This T cell receptor (beta chain) was captured by sequencing in a study of cytomegalovirus exposure and HLA in healthy donors (dated by TCRdb to 2016 to 2017). Regarding the research as a whole: In an earlier analysis of roughly 500 of the donors, roughly 300 Gb of sequence data and 90 million to 120 million unique TCR beta sequences from some 170 million T cells were reported. An early release covering approximately 600 HLA-typed donors comprised around 300 gigabases of sequencing data and tens of millions of unique TCR sequences. Of the 300 to 500 genotyped donors, 65% to 90% were placed in the genetic ancestry cluster associated with self-reported Caucasian donors. The aim of the study was to test whether cataloging public T cell receptors could identify signatures of past pathogen exposure. The study profiled the T cell repertoires of about 640 subjects by immunosequencing and related them to cytomegalovirus serostatus. Besides the first cohort of 500 to 700 subjects, a separate validation cohort made up of roughly 120 different subjects was used. To predict cytomegalovirus infection status, the study combined high-throughput TCR immunosequencing, statistical association of individual TCRs with disease status, and machine learning. A later analysis re-examined previously published TCR beta repertoires from 500 to 700 donors and added high-resolution HLA genotyping to investigate patterns of TCR occurrence. The later analysis used no new phenotypic data to find candidate immune exposures, relying instead on TCR beta sequences and their occurrence across donors. To decide whether each TCR beta V gene segment behaved as functional or pseudogenic, an earlier analysis of several hundred of the donors relied on high-throughput TCR beta sequencing. Alongside the repertoire data, information on donor age, sex, ethnicity and CMV serostatus was compiled. In a later genetic analysis, genome-wide SNP genotypes for about three fifths of the roughly 670 donors were used, and that subset was treated as a discovery cohort. All discovery cohort repertoires had been generated on a single sequencing platform. Class I and class II HLA loci were covered by the typing at four-digit resolution. The number of donors typed differed by locus, with roughly 620-640 for A, B, C, DRB1 and DQB1, roughly 550 for DQA1, approximately 570 for DPA1, and some 440 for DPB1. Roughly five DR-DQ haplotypes were treated as single units for association and clustering because of strong linkage in the cohort. Among about 400 genotyped donors of the cohort, an average of roughly 230,000 unique TCR beta nucleotide sequences was sequenced per donor, of which about 19% were non-productive.

Library creation used the immunoSEQ multiplex PCR assay. A mixture of 60 forward primers for TCR Vbeta segments and 13 reverse primers for TCR Jbeta segments was used in the multiplex PCR. The CDR3 region of rearranged TCR beta genes was amplified from genomic DNA with a multiplex PCR assay. On the Illumina HiSeq System, the amplified TCR beta libraries were sequenced as 87-base-pair reads. The published analysis was carried out like this. A later analysis counted approximately 74 million unique TCR beta chains across the 550 to 700 repertoires, and roughly 10 million of these chains were shared by at least two donors. Raw reads were error-corrected and collapsed into unique sequences with a nearest-neighbor algorithm that merged closely related sequences to remove PCR and sequencing errors. V, D and J gene segments were assigned by aligning CDR3 sequences to IMGT reference sequences. Each retained sequence needed at least a six-nucleotide match to both a V gene segment and a J gene segment. A rearrangement counted as productive if the CDR3 had no stop codons and remained in frame with V and J, and every other rearrangement counted as non-productive. Following IMGT convention, CDR3 was defined as the stretch from the second conserved V-encoded cysteine to the conserved J-encoded phenylalanine. The earlier analysis of a few hundred of the donors excluded any sequence lacking an unambiguous match to a single V gene segment. An earlier analysis of 587 of the donors classified V segments as functional when productive rearrangements were above 56.7% and as segregating when the standard deviation between donors was above 5%. To diagnose cytomegalovirus status from the catalog of TCR beta chain sequences, a statistical classification framework was built. V and J gene assignment, in a later analysis, came from comparing TCR nucleotide sequences with IMGT/GENE-DB human TR gene sequences. The TCRdist pipeline was used in a later analysis to assign CDR3 sequences and most-parsimonious VDJ recombination scenarios. In a later analysis, each TCR beta chain was defined by its CDR3 amino acid sequence together with its V-gene family, and reads without a unique V-gene family were excluded. As a way to deal with suspected cross-contamination and a sequencing artifact, a later analysis dropped 592 nucleotide sequences that were highly shared and had low generation probability. A later analysis calculated a clonal expansion index for each public chain from normalized within-repertoire ranks of inferred template counts. In a later analysis, generation probabilities were computed using a VDJ recombination model fitted to out-of-frame rearrangements, and the results were checked against IGoR. Hypergeometric tests were used in a later analysis to score TCR-TCR, TCR-HLA and TCR-CMV co-occurrence, with a repertoire-size bias correction applied to the TCR pairs. False discovery rates were estimated in a later analysis by permuting HLA or CMV assignments 20 times. In a later analysis, co-occurring TCRs were grouped using DBSCAN, with TCRdist sequence similarity added in when clustering inside HLA-allele-positive subsets. For co-occurrence clustering, repertoires with fewer than 30,000 or more than 120,000 public chains were excluded, along with 5 or 6 repertoires with anomalous nucleotide sharing. In TCRdb, the immuneACCESS table is reduced to in-frame sequences with V and J assigned. These tables do not hold every clone; where another copy was compared, an unresolved V gene accounts for under half, and the others remain unexplained. V, J and clone size were drawn from that table, and D and trimming were deduced from the DNA. This sample is represented by over 95,000 clones; about 78% of them were singletons. The top ten constitute approximately 5% of the sample.

Here is what the overall study found, with its caveats: In an earlier analysis of some 540 of the donors, most TCR beta V segments appeared in productive rearrangements about 87% or about 30% of the time, broadly matching IMGT annotations. In a later analysis, HLA-associated TCR beta chains showed more clonal expansion and lower generation probabilities than non-associated chains that were equally common. The cohort was sequenced for TCR beta chains only, and without alpha or paired-chain data the features that could be detected were limited. A further reported finding was that TCR beta sequences accurately predicted the HLA-A and HLA-B alleles for most subjects in the first cohort. A later analysis reported that several top co-occurrence clusters appeared linked to parvovirus B19, influenza, CMV and Epstein-Barr virus. Linkage disequilibrium might explain the correlated functional status among segregating V segments, but an unknown experimental factor could not be excluded. HLA typing was unavailable for some donors at each locus, so association tests used only the typed subset. The classifier was reported to diagnose cytomegalovirus status with high specificity and sensitivity in both the original cohort and the validation cohort. Presence/absence analyses assumed roughly uniform sequencing depth across donors, an assumption that may not hold. Roughly 15 rarely observed V segments, including chromosome 9 orphons, were excluded from the earlier analysis of several hundred of the donors because counts were too low. Some IMGT-functional V segments, including TRBV6-2 and TRBV6-3, could not be told apart with the 87-base-pair reads, so those segments were excluded. In vitro tests confirmed that a few of the cytomegalovirus-associated TCR beta chains recognize cytomegalovirus antigens. According to the authors, the approach could potentially be generalized to other disease states and immunological phenotypes. In a later analysis, most CMV-associated TCR beta chains were found to appear HLA-restricted, with HLA associations seemingly driven largely by CMV exposure. The study listed approximately 160 TCR beta chains as associated with cytomegalovirus. A cluster of highly shared sequence variants was judged likely to represent a technical artifact of the sequencing pipeline. A later analysis found that TCR association rates varied across HLA loci, with DRB1 alleles showing the most associated TCRs and HLA-C alleles the fewest. While some public TCRs were present in many individuals, most TCR sequences turned up only very rarely across donors. At a false discovery rate of 0.05, a later analysis linked under 20,000 TCR beta sequences to specific HLA alleles. An association between a missense DCLRE1C variant and V-gene and J-gene trimming of TCR beta chains was found in a later genetic analysis and replicated in an independent cohort. According to a later genetic analysis, donors in an Asian-associated ancestry cluster had fewer N-insertions in productive TCRs than the roughly 660-donor mean. For the cohort, immune exposure information was limited to CMV serostatus. Strong co-occurrence of HLA alleles, especially DR and DQ, made assigning TCR associations to individual alleles difficult.

This clone was detected a few times. No cognate antigen has been identified for it. Base qualities were left out, and no much larger clone turns up one base away. The cohort consisted of 600 to 700 healthy bone marrow donors. All cohort members were sampled while nominally healthy, although unrecorded immune exposures were likely present. The donor was CMV seropositive and belonged to the group of 250 to 300 seropositive cohort members. Every donor gave a peripheral blood sample, and the peripheral blood mononuclear cells from that sample were used for TCR beta sequencing. The Qiagen DNeasy Blood Extraction Kit was used to extract genomic DNA from the blood cell samples. Germline trimming: 1 base from V, 2 bases from J; junction bases outside gene matches: 6. Measured from the cysteine to the phenylalanine, the CDR3 is 16 residues long. Only CDR3 DNA is held: 48 bases, read in frame from base 1. CDR1 SGDLS and CDR2 YYNGEE were looked up in the germline V gene.

The rearranged chain carries TRBV9 and TRBJ2-5; TRBD2 lines up with 9 middle nucleotides. The sequencing input was PBMCs. The receptor was isolated from a woman between 25 and 40 years old in good health and CMV-seropositive. The nucleotides read TGTGCCAGCAGCGTAATGTCTAGCGGGGAACAAGAGACCCAGTACTTC. It is translated as CASSVMSSGEQETQYF.